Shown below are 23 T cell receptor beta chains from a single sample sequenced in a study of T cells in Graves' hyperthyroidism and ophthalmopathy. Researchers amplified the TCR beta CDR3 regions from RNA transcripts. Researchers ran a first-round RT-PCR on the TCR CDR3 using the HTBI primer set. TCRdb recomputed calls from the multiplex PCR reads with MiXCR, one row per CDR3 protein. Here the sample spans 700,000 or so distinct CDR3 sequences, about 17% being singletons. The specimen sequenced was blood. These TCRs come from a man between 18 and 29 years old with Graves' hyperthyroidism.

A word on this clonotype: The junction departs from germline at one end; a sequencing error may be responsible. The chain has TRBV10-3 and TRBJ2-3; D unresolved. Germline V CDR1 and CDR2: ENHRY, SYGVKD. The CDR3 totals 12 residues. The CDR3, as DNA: TGTGCCACCAGTGGGGTAGCAGATACGCAGTATTTT. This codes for CATSGVADTQYF.

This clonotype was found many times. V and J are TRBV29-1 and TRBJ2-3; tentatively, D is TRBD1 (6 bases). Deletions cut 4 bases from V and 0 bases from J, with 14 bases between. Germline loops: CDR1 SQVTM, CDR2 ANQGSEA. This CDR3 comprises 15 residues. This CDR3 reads CSVVPQGRSTDTQYF. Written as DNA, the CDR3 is TGCAGCGTTGTGCCCCAGGGGCGCAGCACAGATACGCAGTATTTT.

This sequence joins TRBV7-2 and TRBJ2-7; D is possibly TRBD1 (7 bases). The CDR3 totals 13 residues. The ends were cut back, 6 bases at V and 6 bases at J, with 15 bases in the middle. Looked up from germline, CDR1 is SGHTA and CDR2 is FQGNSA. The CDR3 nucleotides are TGTGCCAGCAGTGAAGACCAGGGGGGCGAGCAGTACTTC. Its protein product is CASSEDQGGEQYF.

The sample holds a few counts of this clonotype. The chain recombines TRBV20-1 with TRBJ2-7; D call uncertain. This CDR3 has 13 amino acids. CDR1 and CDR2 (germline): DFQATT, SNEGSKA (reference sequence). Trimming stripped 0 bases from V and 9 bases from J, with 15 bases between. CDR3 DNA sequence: TGCAGTGCTAGAGATAGCCCCCACCGAGGGCAGTACTTC. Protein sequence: CSARDSPHRGQYF.

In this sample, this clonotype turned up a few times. In DNA, the CDR3 is TGCAGTGCGAGGACTGACGAGGTGGAGATCACGCAGTATTTT. Residues: CSARTDEVEITQYF. The genes are TRBV20-1 and TRBJ2-3; a possible D gene is TRBD2 (5 bases). CDR1 and CDR2 (germline): DFQATT, SNEGSKA (reference sequence). Between the trimmed V and J ends, which lost 6 bases and 9 bases, there was a span of 22 bases. CDR3 length: 14 residues.

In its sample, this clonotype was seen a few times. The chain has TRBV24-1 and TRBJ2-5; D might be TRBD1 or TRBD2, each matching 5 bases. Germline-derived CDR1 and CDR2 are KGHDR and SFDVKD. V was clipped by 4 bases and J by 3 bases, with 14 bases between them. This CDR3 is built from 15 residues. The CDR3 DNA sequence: TGTGCCACCAGTGAAATTTGGGACGGAGAAGAGACCCAGTACTTC. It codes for CATSEIWDGEETQYF.

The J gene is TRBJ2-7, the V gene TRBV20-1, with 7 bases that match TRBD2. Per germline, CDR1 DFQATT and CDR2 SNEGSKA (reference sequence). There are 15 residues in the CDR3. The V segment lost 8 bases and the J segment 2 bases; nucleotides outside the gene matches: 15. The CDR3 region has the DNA TGCAGTCCCCGGGAGGTAGCGGGCTCTCCCTACGAGCAGTACTTC. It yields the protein CSPREVAGSPYEQYF.

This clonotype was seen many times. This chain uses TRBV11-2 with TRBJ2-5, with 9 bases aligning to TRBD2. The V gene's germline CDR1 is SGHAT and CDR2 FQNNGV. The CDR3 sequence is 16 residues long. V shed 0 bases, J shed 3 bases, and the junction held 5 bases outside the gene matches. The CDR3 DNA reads TGTGCCAGCAGCTTAGACCTAGCGGGAAATGAAGAGACCCAGTACTTC. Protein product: CASSLDLAGNEETQYF.

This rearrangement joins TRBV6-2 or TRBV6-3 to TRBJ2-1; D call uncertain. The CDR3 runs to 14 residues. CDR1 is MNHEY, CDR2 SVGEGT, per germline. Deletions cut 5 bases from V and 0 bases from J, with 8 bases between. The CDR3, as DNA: TGTGCCAGCAGTACAGCGAGCTCCTACAATGAGCAGTTCTTC. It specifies CASSTASSYNEQFF.

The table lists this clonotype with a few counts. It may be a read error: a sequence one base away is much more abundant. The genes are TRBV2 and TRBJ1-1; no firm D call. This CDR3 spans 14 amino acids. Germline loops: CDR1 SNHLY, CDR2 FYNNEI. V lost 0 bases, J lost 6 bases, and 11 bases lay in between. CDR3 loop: CASSEARKEAEAFF. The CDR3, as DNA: TGTGCCAGCAGTGAAGCGCGGAAGGAGGCTGAAGCTTTCTTT. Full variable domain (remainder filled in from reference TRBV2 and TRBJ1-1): EPEVTQTPSHQVTQMGQEVILRCVPISNHLYFYWYRQILGQKVEFLVSFYNNEISEKSEIFDDQFSVERPDGSNFTLKIRSTKLEDSAMYFCASSEARKEAEAFFGQGTRLTVV.

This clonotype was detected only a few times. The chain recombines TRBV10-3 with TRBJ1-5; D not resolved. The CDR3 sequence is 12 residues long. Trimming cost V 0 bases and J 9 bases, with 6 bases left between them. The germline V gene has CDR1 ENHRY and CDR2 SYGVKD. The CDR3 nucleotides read TGTGCCATCAGTGAGTCGCAGGTGCCCCAGCATTTT. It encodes CAISESQVPQHF.

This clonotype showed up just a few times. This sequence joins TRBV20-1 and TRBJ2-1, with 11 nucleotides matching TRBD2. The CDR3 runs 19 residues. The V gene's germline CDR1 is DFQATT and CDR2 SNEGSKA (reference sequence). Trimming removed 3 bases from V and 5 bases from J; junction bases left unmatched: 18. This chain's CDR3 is CSARGGSGRAGKANNEQFF. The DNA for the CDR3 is TGCAGTGCTAGGGGGGGTAGCGGGAGGGCCGGAAAAGCCAACAATGAGCAGTTCTTC.

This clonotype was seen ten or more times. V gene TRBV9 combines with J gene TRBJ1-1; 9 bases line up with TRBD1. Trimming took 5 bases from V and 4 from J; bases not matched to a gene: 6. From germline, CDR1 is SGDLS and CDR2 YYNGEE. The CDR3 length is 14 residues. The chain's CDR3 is CASSPQGAGTEAFF. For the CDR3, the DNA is TGTGCCAGCAGTCCACAGGGGGCTGGCACTGAAGCTTTCTTT.

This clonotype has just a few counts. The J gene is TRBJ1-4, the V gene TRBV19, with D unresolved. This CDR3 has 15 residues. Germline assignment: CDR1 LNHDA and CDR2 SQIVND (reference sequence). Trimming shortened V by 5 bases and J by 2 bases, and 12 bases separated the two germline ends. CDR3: CASSPTAGTNEKLFF. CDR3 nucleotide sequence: TGTGCCAGTAGTCCTACAGCGGGGACTAATGAAAAACTGTTTTTT.

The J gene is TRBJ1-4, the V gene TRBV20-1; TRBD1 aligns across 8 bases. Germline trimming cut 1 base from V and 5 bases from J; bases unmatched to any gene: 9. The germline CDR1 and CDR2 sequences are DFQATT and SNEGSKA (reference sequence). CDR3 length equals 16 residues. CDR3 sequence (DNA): TGCAGTGCTAGAGCGGACAGGGACTGGCGGAATGAAAAACTGTTTTTT. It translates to CSARADRDWRNEKLFF.

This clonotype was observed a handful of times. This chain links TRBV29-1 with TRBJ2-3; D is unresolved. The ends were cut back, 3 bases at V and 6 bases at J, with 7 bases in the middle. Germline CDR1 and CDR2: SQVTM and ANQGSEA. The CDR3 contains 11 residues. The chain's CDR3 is CSVEVSDTQYF. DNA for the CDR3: TGCAGCGTTGAGGTTTCCGATACGCAGTATTTT.

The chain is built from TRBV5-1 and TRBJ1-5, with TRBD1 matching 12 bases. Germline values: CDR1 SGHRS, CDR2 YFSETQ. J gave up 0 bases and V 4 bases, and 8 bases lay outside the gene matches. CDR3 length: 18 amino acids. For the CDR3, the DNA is TGCGCCAGCAGCCCCGGGACAGGGGGCCGTTATAGCAATCAGCCCCAGCATTTT. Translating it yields CASSPGTGGRYSNQPQHF.

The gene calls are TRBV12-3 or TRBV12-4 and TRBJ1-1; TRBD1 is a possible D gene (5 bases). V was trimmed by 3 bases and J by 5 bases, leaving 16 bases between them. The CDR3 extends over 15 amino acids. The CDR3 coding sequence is TGTGCCAGCAGTTTTCATGCTAGGGGTGTTACTGAAGCTTTCTTT. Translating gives CASSFHARGVTEAFF.

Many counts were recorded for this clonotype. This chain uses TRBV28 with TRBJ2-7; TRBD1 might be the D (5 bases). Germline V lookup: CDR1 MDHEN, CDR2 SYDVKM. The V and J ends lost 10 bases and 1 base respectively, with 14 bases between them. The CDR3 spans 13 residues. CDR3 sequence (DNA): TGTGCCACCGTAGGGGCCCTTTCCTACGAGCAGTACTTC. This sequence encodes CATVGALSYEQYF.

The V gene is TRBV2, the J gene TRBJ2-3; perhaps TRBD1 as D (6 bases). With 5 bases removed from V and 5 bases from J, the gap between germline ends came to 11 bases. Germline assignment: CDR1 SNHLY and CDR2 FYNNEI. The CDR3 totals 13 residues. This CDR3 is CASSYTQGDTQYF. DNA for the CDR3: TGTGCCAGCAGTTACACACAGGGAGATACGCAGTATTTT.

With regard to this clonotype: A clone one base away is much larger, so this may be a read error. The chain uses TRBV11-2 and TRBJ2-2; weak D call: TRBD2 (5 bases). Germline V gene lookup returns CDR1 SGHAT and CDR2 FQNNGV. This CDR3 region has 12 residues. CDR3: CASSLHTGELSF. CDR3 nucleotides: TGTGCCAGCAGCTTACACACCGGGGAGCTGTCTTTT.

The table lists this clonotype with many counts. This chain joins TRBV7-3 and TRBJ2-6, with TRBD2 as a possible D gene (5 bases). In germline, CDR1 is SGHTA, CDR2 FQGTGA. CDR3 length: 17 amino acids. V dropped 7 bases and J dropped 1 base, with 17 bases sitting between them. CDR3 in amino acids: CASTQNGRGSGANVLTF. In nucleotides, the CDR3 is TGTGCCAGCACCCAGAATGGACGGGGATCTGGGGCCAACGTCCTGACTTTC. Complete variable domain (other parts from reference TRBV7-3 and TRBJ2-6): GAGVSQTPSNKVTEKGKYVELRCDPISGHTALYWYRQSLGQGPEFLIYFQGTGAADDSGLPNDRFFAVRPEGSVSTLKIQRTERGDSAVYLCASTQNGRGSGANVLTFGAGSRLTVL.

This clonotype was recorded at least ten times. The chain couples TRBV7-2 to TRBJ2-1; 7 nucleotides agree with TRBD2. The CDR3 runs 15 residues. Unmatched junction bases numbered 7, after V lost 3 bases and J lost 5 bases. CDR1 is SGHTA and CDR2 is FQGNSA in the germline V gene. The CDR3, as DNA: TGTGCCAGCAGCTTTTACGGACTAGTGGACAATGAGCAGTTCTTC. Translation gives CASSFYGLVDNEQFF.